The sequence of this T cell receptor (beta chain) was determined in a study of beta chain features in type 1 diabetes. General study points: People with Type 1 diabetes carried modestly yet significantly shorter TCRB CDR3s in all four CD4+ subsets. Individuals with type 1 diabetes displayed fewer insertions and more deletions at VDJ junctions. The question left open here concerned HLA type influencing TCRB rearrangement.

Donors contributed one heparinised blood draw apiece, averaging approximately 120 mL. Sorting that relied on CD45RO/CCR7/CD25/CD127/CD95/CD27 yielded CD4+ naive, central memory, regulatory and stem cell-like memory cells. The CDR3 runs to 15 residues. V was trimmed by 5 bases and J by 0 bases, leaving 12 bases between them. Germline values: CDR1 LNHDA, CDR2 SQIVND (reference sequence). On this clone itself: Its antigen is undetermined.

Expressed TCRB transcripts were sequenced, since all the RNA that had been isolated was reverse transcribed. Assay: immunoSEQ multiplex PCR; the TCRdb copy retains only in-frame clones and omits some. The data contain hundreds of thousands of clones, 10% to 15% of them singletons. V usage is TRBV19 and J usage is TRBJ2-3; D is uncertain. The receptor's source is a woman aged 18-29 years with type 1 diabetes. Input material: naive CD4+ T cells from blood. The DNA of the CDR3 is TGTGCCAGTAGTTCCACGGGTCTCAGCACAGATACGCAGTATTTT. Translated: CASSSTGLSTDTQYF.